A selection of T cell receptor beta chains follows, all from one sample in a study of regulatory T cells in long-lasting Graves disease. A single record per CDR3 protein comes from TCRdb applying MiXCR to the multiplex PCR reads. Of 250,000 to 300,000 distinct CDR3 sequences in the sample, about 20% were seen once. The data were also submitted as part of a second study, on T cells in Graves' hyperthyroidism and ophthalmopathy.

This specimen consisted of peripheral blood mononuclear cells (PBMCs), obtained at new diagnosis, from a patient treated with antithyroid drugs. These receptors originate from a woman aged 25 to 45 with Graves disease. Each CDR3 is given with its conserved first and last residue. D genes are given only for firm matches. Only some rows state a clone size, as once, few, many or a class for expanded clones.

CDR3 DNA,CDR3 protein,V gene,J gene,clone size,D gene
TGTGCCAGCAGCTCACAAGGGGGGGGTTCCTACAATGAGCAGTTCTTC,CASSSQGGGSYNEQFF,TRBV5-1,TRBJ2-1,once,.
TGTGCCAGCAGTGCCGGGACAGGGGTTGGTAGGGGGCCCCAGCATTTT,CASSAGTGVGRGPQHF,TRBV12-3/TRBV12-4,TRBJ1-5,many,TRBD1
TGTGCCAGCAGCTTACTTCTCACTAGCGGGGTTTCCTACGAGCAGTACTTC,CASSLLLTSGVSYEQYF,TRBV11-2,TRBJ2-7,many,TRBD2
TGTGCCAGCAGTCCCTCACGCGGGGGGGCCTGGCCCAATGAGCAGTTCTTC,CASSPSRGGAWPNEQFF,TRBV12-3/TRBV12-4,TRBJ2-1,many,TRBD2
TGTGCCAGCAGCCCGGACAGGGTACGGCCTAGTTACACCTTC,CASSPDRVRPSYTF,TRBV6-2/TRBV6-3,TRBJ1-2,many,TRBD1
TGCAGTGCTAGACCCGTGGGAGGGGCTAACTATGGCTACACCTTC,CSARPVGGANYGYTF,TRBV20-1,TRBJ1-2,many,.
TGTGCCAGCAGTTACTTAATAACTAGCCTGAGCTACAATGAGCAGTTCTTC,CASSYLITSLSYNEQFF,TRBV6-2/TRBV6-3,TRBJ2-1,many,.
TGTGCCAGCAGTTCGCCGGGACAGGGGTTAGCAGATACGCAGTATTTT,CASSSPGQGLADTQYF,TRBV28,TRBJ2-3,many,TRBD1
TGTGCCAGCAGCGTAGCTGGGTCGTCGGACACTGAAGCTTTCTTT,CASSVAGSSDTEAFF,TRBV9,TRBJ1-1,many,.
TGTGCCAGCCTCGCGTTAGCCAACTCCTACGAGCAGTACTTC,CASLALANSYEQYF,TRBV2,TRBJ2-7,few,.
TGTGCCAGCAGTCCCTCCCCCGGACAGGGTTTTCCCGGGGAGCTGTTTTTT,CASSPSPGQGFPGELFF,TRBV6-1,TRBJ2-2,many,TRBD1
TGTGCCAGCAGCCTGGAACTGGGGGAGCTGTTTTTT,CASSLELGELFF,TRBV4-2,TRBJ2-2,.,.
TGTGCCAGCAGGGGGGACAGGGGCATAGCTAATGAAAAACTGTTTTTT,CASRGDRGIANEKLFF,TRBV6-1,TRBJ1-4,many,TRBD1
TGTGCCAGCTCACTAGCCGGACAGGTCAATCAGCCCCAGCATTTT,CASSLAGQVNQPQHF,TRBV18,TRBJ1-5,many,TRBD1
TGTGCCAGCAGCCGCCGGACCAGGAACACTGAAGCTTTCTTT,CASSRRTRNTEAFF,TRBV28,TRBJ1-1,.,.
TGTGCCAGCACTGTGATATGGAGGATTGGTGAGACCCAGTACTTC,CASTVIWRIGETQYF,TRBV6-1,TRBJ2-5,many,.
TGTGCCAGCAGCTTCGAGGTTCAAGAGACCCAGTACTTC,CASSFEVQETQYF,TRBV11-2,TRBJ2-5,many,.
TGTGCCAGCAGTCCCGCAGGGCAGAACACTGAAGCTTTCTTT,CASSPAGQNTEAFF,TRBV27,TRBJ1-1,.,.
TGTGCCAGCAGTATAGCGGGCAACAATGAGCAGTTCTTC,CASSIAGNNEQFF,TRBV5-4,TRBJ2-1,few,TRBD2
TGTGCCAGCAGCTTAGGGGGAGAGGGGGATCAGCCCCAGCATTTT,CASSLGGEGDQPQHF,TRBV7-9,TRBJ1-5,many,.
TGCAGTGCTAAAGGGGTAGGGGCCAACGTCCTGACTTTC,CSAKGVGANVLTF,TRBV20-1,TRBJ2-6,.,.
TGTGCCAGTAGTCCCCGAAGGGGGGTAAACACCGGGGAGCTGTTTTTT,CASSPRRGVNTGELFF,TRBV19,TRBJ2-2,.,.
TGTGCCAGCAGTGAAGCGAAGCGCACAGATACGCAGTATTTT,CASSEAKRTDTQYF,TRBV2,TRBJ2-3,many,.
TGCGCCAGCAGCCAAGCGGTAGGGAAGAACACTGAAGCTTTCTTT,CASSQAVGKNTEAFF,TRBV4-1,TRBJ1-1,many,.
TGTGCCAGCAGTGGCCCCAGCGGGAGCAAGCAGTTCTTC,CASSGPSGSKQFF,TRBV2,TRBJ2-1,many,TRBD2
TGTGCCAGCAGTGATTCTGGGCGGAGAAGATACGAGCAGTACTTC,CASSDSGRRRYEQYF,TRBV2,TRBJ2-7,.,.
TGCAGTGCTCCTTCGGACAGGGGGTTTGGGAAACTGTTTTTT,CSAPSDRGFGKLFF,TRBV20-1,TRBJ1-4,many,TRBD1
TGTGCCAGCAGCTTAGAACTTCCAATTATGGGCTACACCTTC,CASSLELPIMGYTF,TRBV7-2,TRBJ1-2,few,.
TGTGCCAGCAGTCCTCTCTACAGGGAGAATTCACCCCTCCACTTT,CASSPLYRENSPLHF,TRBV12-3/TRBV12-4,TRBJ1-6,many,.
TGCGCCAGCAGCCAAGAAGGAACGGGTCAGCCCCAGCATTTT,CASSQEGTGQPQHF,TRBV4-1,TRBJ1-5,many,.
TGTGCCAGCAGTGAGACACGTAGGGCAGGTACCTACACCTTC,CASSETRRAGTYTF,TRBV6-1,TRBJ1-2,many,.
TGTGCCAGCAGCTTAGACAGGAATGAAAAACTGTTTTTT,CASSLDRNEKLFF,TRBV7-9,TRBJ1-4,.,.
TGTGCCAGCAGTGAAGCCGTGAGAAATGAGCAGTTCTTC,CASSEAVRNEQFF,TRBV2,TRBJ2-1,many,.
TGTGCCAGCATCCCTACAGGGGGAAAGGATGAAGCTTTCTTT,CASIPTGGKDEAFF,TRBV3-1,TRBJ1-1,many,TRBD1
TGCAGTGCCCCGGGGACAGCCAGCAATCAGCCCCAGCATTTT,CSAPGTASNQPQHF,TRBV20-1,TRBJ1-5,.,TRBD1
TGTGCCAGCAGCCACCACCCCACGGAGGGAGAGACCCAGTACTTC,CASSHHPTEGETQYF,TRBV7-3,TRBJ2-5,many,.
TGTGCCAGCAGCTTAGTTCCTCGAATAAACACCGGGGGGCTGTTTTTT,CASSLVPRINTGGLFF,TRBV13,TRBJ2-2,few,.
TGTGCCAGCAGCTTAGCAATTCTTGGGGAGACCCAGTACTTC,CASSLAILGETQYF,TRBV7-8,TRBJ2-5,.,.
TGTGCCAGCTCACCCGGGACACCAAATAATTCACCCCTCCACTTT,CASSPGTPNNSPLHF,TRBV18,TRBJ1-6,many,.
TGTGCCAGCAGCTTCGGGGACCCCGCATACAATGAGCAGTTCTTC,CASSFGDPAYNEQFF,TRBV5-5,TRBJ2-1,few,.
TGTGCCAGCAGCTTACCGCTTTCAGGGGAGTACGAGCAGTACTTC,CASSLPLSGEYEQYF,TRBV7-9,TRBJ2-7,many,.
TGCGCCAGCAGCCGCCTACAGGGGCTGGATTCACCCCTCCACTTT,CASSRLQGLDSPLHF,TRBV4-1,TRBJ1-6,many,TRBD1
TGTGCCAGCAGCTTAAGGCGGGAGACGGGCGAGCAGTACTTC,CASSLRRETGEQYF,TRBV7-8,TRBJ2-7,.,TRBD2
TGTGCCAGCAGCCAACCTCATGGACCTGCGGAACTGTTTTTT,CASSQPHGPAELFF,TRBV3-1,TRBJ1-4,many,.
TGTGCCAGCATCGGTGTTCGGGGATTGGATACGCAGTATTTT,CASIGVRGLDTQYF,TRBV6-1,TRBJ2-3,many,.
TGTGCCAGCGGCCTCTCTGGAAACACCATATATTTT,CASGLSGNTIYF,TRBV12-3/TRBV12-4,TRBJ1-3,few,.
TGTGCCAGCAGCTCCGCGACCTACGAGCAGTACTTC,CASSSATYEQYF,TRBV11-2,TRBJ2-7,many,.
TGTGCCAGTAGTCCTTGGGACAGGGGGCGTAACAATGAGCAGTTCTTC,CASSPWDRGRNNEQFF,TRBV19,TRBJ2-1,few,TRBD1
TGTGCCAGCAGTGGACGGGTCTCCTATAATTCACCCCTCCACTTT,CASSGRVSYNSPLHF,TRBV6-1,TRBJ1-6,many,.
TGTGCCAGCAACCGCATGTCAGGCGGGGGGGCCTCAGATACGCAGTATTTT,CASNRMSGGGASDTQYF,TRBV7-6,TRBJ2-3,many,TRBD2
TGTGCCAGCAACGGGGGCCCCGGGGGGTTTTATAATTCACCCCTCCACTTT,CASNGGPGGFYNSPLHF,TRBV5-6,TRBJ1-6,.,.
TGTGCCAGCAGCTTAGATTGGCGCAGCCTAACAGATACGCAGTATTTT,CASSLDWRSLTDTQYF,TRBV11-2,TRBJ2-3,.,.
TGTGCCAGCAGCCCGACAGGGGACAATGAGCAGTTCTTC,CASSPTGDNEQFF,TRBV7-3,TRBJ2-1,.,TRBD1
TGTGCCAGCAAGGAAACTTTACAGGGAACTGAAGCTTTCTTT,CASKETLQGTEAFF,TRBV2,TRBJ1-1,many,.
TGTGCCAGCAGAGCAGTAACCTCTGGGGCCAACGTCCTGACTTTC,CASRAVTSGANVLTF,TRBV6-1,TRBJ2-6,many,.
TGTGCCAGCAGCTTAACGGTCAACACCGGGGAGCTGTTTTTT,CASSLTVNTGELFF,TRBV7-3,TRBJ2-2,many,.
TGTGCCAGCAGCTTAGGGGTACTGTCGGATGAAAAACTGTTTTTT,CASSLGVLSDEKLFF,TRBV7-9,TRBJ1-4,many,.